This T cell receptor beta chain is from a study of shared clonotypes between healthy human individuals. The length of the CDR3 is 15 residues. J gave up 4 bases and V 4 bases, and 9 bases lay outside the gene matches. Germline V gene data show CDR1 as MNHNS and CDR2 as SASEGT. Donors comprised healthy HIV-negative adults lacking recent acute infections or vaccinations. Naive CD4+ cells were CD45RA-selected; the remaining cells were memory. Per the study methods: Filtering differed, since immunoSEQ gave only junction sequences and no quality scores. Some clones are missing from TCRdb's copy, which holds only in-frame ones; the method was immunoSEQ multiplex PCR. From that table come the V and J calls and clone size; the DNA was used to work out D and trimming. The sample records approximately 330,000 clones, around four fifths being singletons.

This receptor was identified in a man aged 25 to 40 in good health. V and J are TRBV6-1 and TRBJ1-1; 7 bases fit TRBD1. Sequenced input: memory CD4+ T cells sorted from blood. Subset indicated: CD45RA-negative fraction. The CDR3 bases are TGTGCCAGCAGTGGAGGTAGGGCAGGGGGCACTGAAGCTTTCTTT. Its translation: CASSGGRAGGTEAFF.